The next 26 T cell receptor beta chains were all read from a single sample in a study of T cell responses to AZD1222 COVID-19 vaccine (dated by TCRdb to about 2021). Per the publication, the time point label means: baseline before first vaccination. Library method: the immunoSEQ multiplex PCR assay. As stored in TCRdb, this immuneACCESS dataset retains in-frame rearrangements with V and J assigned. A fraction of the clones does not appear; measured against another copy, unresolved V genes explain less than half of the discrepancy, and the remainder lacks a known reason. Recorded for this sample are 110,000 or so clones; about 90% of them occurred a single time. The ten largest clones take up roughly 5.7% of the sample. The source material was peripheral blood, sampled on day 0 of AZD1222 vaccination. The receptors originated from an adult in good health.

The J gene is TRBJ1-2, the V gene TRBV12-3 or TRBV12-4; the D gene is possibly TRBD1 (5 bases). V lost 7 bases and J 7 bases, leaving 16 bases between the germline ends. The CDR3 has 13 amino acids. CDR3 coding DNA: TGTGCCAGCAATCCCCAGGGTAGTATTGGCTACACCTTC. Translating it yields CASNPQGSIGYTF.

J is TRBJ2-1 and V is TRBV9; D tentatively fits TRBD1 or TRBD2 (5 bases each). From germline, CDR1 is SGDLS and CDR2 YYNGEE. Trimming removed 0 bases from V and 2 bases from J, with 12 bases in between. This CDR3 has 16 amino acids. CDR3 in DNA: TGTGCCAGCAGCGTAGTCGGGGCCCCCCCCTACAATGAGCAGTTCTTC. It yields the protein CASSVVGAPPYNEQFF.

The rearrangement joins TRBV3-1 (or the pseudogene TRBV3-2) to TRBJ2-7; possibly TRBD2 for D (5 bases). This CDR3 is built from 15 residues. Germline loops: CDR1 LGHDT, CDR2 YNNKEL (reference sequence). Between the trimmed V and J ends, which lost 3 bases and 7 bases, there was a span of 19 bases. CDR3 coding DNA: TGTGCCAGCAGCCACCGGGGTCCCCCGAATGGGGAGCAGTACTTC. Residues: CASSHRGPPNGEQYF.

CDR3 sequence (DNA): TGCGCCAGCAGCTTCCGTCCCGGGACAGGGCCCCTTAACTATGGCTACACCTTC. Residues: CASSFRPGTGPLNYGYTF. The chain uses TRBV5-1 and TRBJ1-2, with 9 bases fitting TRBD1. V shed 2 bases and J 1 base; nucleotides not matched to a gene: 12. Germline loops: CDR1 SGHRS, CDR2 YFSETQ. CDR3 length equals 18 residues.

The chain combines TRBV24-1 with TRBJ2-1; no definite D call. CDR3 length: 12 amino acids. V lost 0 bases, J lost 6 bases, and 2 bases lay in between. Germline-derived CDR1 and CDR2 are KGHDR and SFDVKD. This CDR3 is CATSDLFNEQFF. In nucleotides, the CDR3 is TGTGCCACCAGTGATTTGTTCAATGAGCAGTTCTTC.

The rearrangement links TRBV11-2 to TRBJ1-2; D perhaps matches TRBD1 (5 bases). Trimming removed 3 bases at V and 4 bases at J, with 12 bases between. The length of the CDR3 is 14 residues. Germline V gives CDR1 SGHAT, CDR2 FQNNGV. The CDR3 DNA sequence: TGTGCCAGCAGCTTTGGGGAAGGGGTCTATGGCTACACCTTC. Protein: CASSFGEGVYGYTF.

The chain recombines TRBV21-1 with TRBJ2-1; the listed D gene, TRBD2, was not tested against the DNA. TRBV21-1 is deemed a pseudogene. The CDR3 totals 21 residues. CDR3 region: CASRTEMTSGRFNGSYNEQFF. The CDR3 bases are TGTGCCAGCAGAACCGAAATGACTAGCGGGAGGTTTAACGGCTCCTACAATGAGCAGTTCTTC.

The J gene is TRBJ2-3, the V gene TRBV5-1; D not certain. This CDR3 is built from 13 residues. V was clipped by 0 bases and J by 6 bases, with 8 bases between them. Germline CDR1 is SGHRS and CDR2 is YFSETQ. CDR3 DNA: TGCGCCAGCAGCTTGGGTCTAGTTGATACGCAGTATTTT. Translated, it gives CASSLGLVDTQYF.

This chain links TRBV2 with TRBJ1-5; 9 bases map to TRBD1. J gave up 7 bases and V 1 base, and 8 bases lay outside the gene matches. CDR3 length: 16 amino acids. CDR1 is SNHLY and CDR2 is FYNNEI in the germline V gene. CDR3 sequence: CASSEGGGQGGQPQHF. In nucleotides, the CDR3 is TGTGCCAGCAGTGAAGGTGGGGGACAGGGAGGCCAGCCCCAGCATTTT.

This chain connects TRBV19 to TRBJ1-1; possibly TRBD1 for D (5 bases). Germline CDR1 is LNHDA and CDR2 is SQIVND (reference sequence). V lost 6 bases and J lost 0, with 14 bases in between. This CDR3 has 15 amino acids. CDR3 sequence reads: CASRKAGQLNTEAFF. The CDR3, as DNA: TGTGCCAGTAGAAAAGCGGGGCAGCTGAACACTGAAGCTTTCTTT.

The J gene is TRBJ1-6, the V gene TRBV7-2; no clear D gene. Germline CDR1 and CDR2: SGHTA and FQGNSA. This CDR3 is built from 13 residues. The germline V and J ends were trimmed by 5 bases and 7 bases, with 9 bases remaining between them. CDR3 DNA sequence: TGTGCCAGCAGCATATATGGCAATTCACCCCTCCACTTT. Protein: CASSIYGNSPLHF.

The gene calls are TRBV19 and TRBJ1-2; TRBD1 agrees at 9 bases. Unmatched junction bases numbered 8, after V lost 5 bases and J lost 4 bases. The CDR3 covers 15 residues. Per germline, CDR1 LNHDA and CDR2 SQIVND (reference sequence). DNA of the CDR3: TGTGCCAGTAGTGGTACAGGGGGCGCTGGCTATGGCTACACCTTC. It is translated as CASSGTGGAGYGYTF.

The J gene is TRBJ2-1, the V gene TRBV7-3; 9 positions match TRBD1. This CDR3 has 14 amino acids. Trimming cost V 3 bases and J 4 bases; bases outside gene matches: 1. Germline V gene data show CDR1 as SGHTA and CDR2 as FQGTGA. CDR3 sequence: CASSLDRGYNEQFF. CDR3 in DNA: TGTGCCAGCAGCTTGGACAGGGGTTACAATGAGCAGTTCTTC.

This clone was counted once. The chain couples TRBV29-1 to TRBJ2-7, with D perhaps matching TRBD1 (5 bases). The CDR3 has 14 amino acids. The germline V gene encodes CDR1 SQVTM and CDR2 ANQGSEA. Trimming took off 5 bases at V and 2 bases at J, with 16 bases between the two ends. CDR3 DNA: TGCAGCGTTAACCTTGGACACCTCGCCTACGAGCAGTACTTC. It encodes CSVNLGHLAYEQYF.

This CDR3 reads CAISELAPPGTSGHNEQFF. The CDR3 bases are TGTGCCATCAGTGAGCTCGCCCCACCAGGGACTAGCGGGCACAATGAGCAGTTCTTC. The rearrangement links TRBV10-3 to TRBJ2-1, with 12 positions matching TRBD2. The CDR3 is 19 residues long. V shed 2 bases and J 5 bases; nucleotides not matched to a gene: 13. Germline V gene sequence: CDR1 ENHRY, CDR2 SYGVKD.

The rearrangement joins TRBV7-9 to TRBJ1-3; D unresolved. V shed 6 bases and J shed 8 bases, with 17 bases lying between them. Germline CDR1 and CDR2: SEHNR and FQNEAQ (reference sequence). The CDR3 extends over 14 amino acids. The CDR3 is CASRFRTGVDTIYF. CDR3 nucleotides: TGTGCCAGCAGATTCCGGACTGGTGTGGACACCATATATTTT.

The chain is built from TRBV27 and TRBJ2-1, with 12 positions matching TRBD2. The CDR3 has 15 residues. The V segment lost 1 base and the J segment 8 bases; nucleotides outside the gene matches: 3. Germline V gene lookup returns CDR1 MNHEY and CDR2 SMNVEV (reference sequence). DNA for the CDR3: TGTGCCAGCAGTTTATGGACTAGCGGGATCTATGAGCAGTTCTTC. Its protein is CASSLWTSGIYEQFF.

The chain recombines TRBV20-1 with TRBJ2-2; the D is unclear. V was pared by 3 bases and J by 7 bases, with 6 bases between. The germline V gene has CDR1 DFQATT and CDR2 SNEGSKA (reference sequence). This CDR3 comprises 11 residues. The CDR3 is CSASHLGELFF. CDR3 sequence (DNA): TGCAGTGCTAGTCACCTCGGGGAGCTGTTTTTT.

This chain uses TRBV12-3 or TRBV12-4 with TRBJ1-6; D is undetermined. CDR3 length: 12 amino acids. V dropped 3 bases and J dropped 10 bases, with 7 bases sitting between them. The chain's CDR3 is CASSFGYSPLHF. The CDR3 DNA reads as TGTGCCAGCAGTTTTGGGTACTCACCCCTCCACTTT.

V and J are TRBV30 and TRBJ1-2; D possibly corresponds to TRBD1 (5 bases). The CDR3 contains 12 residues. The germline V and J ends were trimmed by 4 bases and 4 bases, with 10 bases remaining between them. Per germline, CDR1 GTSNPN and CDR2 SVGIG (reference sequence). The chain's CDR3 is CAWTPGTYGYTF. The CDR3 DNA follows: TGTGCCTGGACCCCAGGGACCTATGGCTACACCTTC.

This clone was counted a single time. In DNA, the CDR3 is TGCGCCAGCAGCAGGGACGGATTCACTGAAGCTTTCTTT. Translating gives CASSRDGFTEAFF. The V gene is TRBV5-1, the J gene TRBJ1-1, with a weak D call TRBD1 (5 bases). Germline CDR1 is SGHRS and CDR2 is YFSETQ. V lost 4 bases and J lost 4, with 11 bases in between. There are 13 residues in the CDR3. Full variable domain (outside the CDR3, taken from reference TRBV5-1 and TRBJ1-1): KAGVTQTPRYLIKTRGQQVTLSCSPISGHRSVSWYQQTPGQGLQFLFEYFSETQRNKGNFPGRFSGRQFSNSRSEMNVSTLELGDSALYLCASSRDGFTEAFFGQGTRLTVV.

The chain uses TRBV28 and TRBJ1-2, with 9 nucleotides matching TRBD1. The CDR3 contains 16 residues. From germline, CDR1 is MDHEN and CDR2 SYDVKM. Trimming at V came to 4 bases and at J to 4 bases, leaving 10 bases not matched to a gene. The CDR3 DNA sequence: TGTGCCAGCAGTTCCTACCGACAGGGGGGAGGCTATGGCTACACCTTC. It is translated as CASSSYRQGGGYGYTF.

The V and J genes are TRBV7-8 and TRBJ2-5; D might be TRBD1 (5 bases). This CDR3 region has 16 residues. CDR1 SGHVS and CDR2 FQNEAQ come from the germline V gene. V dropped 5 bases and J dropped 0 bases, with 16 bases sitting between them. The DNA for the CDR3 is TGTGCCAGCAGCCACTACGCGACAGTGTACCAAGAGACCCAGTACTTC. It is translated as CASSHYATVYQETQYF.

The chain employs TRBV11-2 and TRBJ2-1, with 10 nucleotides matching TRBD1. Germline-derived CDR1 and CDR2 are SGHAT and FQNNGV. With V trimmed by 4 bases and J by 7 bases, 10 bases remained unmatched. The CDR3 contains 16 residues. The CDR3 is CASSSRSRDRGNEQFF. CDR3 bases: TGTGCCAGCAGCTCAAGATCCCGGGACAGGGGTAATGAGCAGTTCTTC.

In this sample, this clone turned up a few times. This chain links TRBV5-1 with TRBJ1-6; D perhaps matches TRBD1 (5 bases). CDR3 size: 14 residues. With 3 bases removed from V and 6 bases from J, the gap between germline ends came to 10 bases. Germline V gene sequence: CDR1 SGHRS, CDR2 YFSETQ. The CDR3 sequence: CASSSGLTNSPLHF. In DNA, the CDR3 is TGCGCCAGCAGCTCGGGACTGACTAATTCACCCCTCCACTTT.

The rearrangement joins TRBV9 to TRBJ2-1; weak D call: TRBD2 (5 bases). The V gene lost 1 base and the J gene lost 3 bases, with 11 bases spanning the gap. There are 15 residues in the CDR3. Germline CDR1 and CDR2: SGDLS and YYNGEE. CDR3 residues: CASSVSGPHYNEQFF. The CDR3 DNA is TGTGCCAGCAGCGTAAGCGGACCGCACTACAATGAGCAGTTCTTC.